This TCR beta chain was documented in a study of beta chain features in type 1 diabetes. Study-level findings and limits: Type 1 diabetes patients showed a moderate but significant shortening of TCRB CDR3s in all four CD4+ subsets.

This clone was picked up many times. Its antigen remains unknown. Expressed TCRB transcripts were sequenced because the isolated RNA had all been reverse transcribed beforehand. Generated by immunoSEQ multiplex PCR, the TCRdb table keeps only in-frame clones and is missing some. Seen here are more than 120,000 clones, about 12% observed once, and the top ten hold under 1.5%. Germline-derived CDR1 and CDR2 are SQVTM and ANQGSEA. The V end was cut by 1 base, the J end by 0 bases, with 9 bases between. CDR3 size: 14 residues. The J gene is TRBJ1-1, the V gene TRBV29-1, with no clear D. Sequenced input: central memory CD4+ T cells from blood. The sequence was obtained from a man aged 18 to 29 with type 1 diabetes. The CDR3: CSVEGARMNTEAFF. The CDR3 DNA is TGCAGCGTTGAAGGGGCAAGAATGAACACTGAAGCTTTCTTT.